This TCR beta chain derives from a study of blood T cell repertoires in COVID-19. Participants came from some 23 US areas, aged roughly 18 to 89 years. Here immunoSEQ multiplex PCR was the method, and the copy in TCRdb shows in-frame clones only, minus some. The sample gives around 250,000 clones, around 90% of which show up once; 1% to 1.5% is in the top ten. CDR3 length: 14 residues. Germline CDR1 reads LNHDA; CDR2 reads SQIVND (reference sequence). Trimming took off 5 bases at V and 3 bases at J, with 13 bases between the two ends. This chain joins TRBV19 and TRBJ2-5, with a tentative D call TRBD1 (6 bases). This TCR was recovered from a human donor in a cohort exposed to, infected with or recovered from COVID-19 (not recorded which). The donor label of this sample is uncertain. The sequenced sample consisted of PBMCs or T cells enriched from blood (not recorded which). The CDR3 DNA reads TGTGCCAGTAGTCTATCGGGGACAAAAGAGACCCAGTACTTC. Translated, it gives CASSLSGTKETQYF.